The sequence of this T cell receptor beta chain was determined in a study of radiotherapy plus CTLA-4 blockade in lung cancer. Findings and caveats of the study: Radiotherapy plus ipilimumab was followed by expansion in blood of tumor-derived TCR clones. With interferon-beta, early dynamics of blood T cell clones were reported to best predict response.

This table comes from immunoSEQ multiplex PCR, and its TCRdb copy is limited to in-frame clones, with some not included. The profile shows about 51,000 clones, around 79% of them singletons. Germline lookup yields CDR1 GTSNPN and CDR2 SVGIG (reference sequence). The CDR3 loop spans 16 amino acids. The germline V and J ends were trimmed by 0 bases and 1 base, with 13 bases remaining between them. With regard to this clone: Its antigen is as yet unknown.

The study treated chemo-refractory metastatic non-small-cell lung cancer patients with focal radiation plus ipilimumab CTLA-4 blockade. This TCR derives from a human donor with non-small cell lung cancer who had a complete response to radiotherapy plus ipilimumab. The specimen was peripheral blood, collected from a patient treated with radiotherapy plus ipilimumab. The chain links TRBV30 to TRBJ1-5; no reliable D call. The DNA for the CDR3 is TGTGCCTGGAGTGTCCCCCTTACTTCCAGCAATCAGCCCCAGCATTTT. Translated: CAWSVPLTSSNQPQHF.